The 15 T cell receptor beta chains in this list originate from one sample, sequenced in a study of tissue T cells after allogeneic stem cell transplantation (dated by TCRdb to about 2022). This specimen's time point label, per the study, means: human tissue collected at research (rapid) autopsy. Receptor amplification or capture employed the immunoSEQ multiplex PCR assay. TCRdb took this table from immuneACCESS and kept in-frame rearrangements with V and J called. Such tables lack part of the clones; where checked against another copy, unresolved V genes explain under half of the gap, and the rest is unexplained. A total of about 10,000 clones appear in this sample, 60% of them only once. 9.6% of the sample goes to the ten largest clones. The sample in question was tissue from the jejunum, obtained at autopsy. The receptors were sampled from a woman aged 18-55 years with breast cancer.

This clone was seen more than once but under ten times. The chain carries TRBV6-6 and TRBJ2-3; possibly TRBD2 for D (5 bases). CDR3 length: 17 residues. V shed 5 bases and J shed 0 bases, with 18 bases lying between them. The germline gives CDR1 MNHNY, CDR2 SVGAGI (reference sequence). For the CDR3, the DNA is TGTGCCAGCAGTCCTACTGGAGCGGTCTTAAGCACAGATACGCAGTATTTT. Protein: CASSPTGAVLSTDTQYF.

This sequence joins TRBV27 and TRBJ2-4; possible D gene TRBD2, 7 bases. The V gene's germline CDR1 is MNHEY and CDR2 SMNVEV (reference sequence). Trimming removed 0 bases at V and 2 bases at J, with 14 bases between. The CDR3 extends over 17 amino acids. The CDR3 region is CASSLSTRGGSKNIQYF. The CDR3 coding sequence is TGTGCCAGCAGTTTATCTACTAGGGGGGGGTCCAAAAACATTCAGTACTTC.

This clone was recorded a few times. Here the CDR3 reads CASSPDGFTSAGNEQYF. Here the CDR3 DNA reads TGCGCCAGCAGCCCAGACGGATTTACTAGCGCCGGCAACGAGCAGTACTTC. V is TRBV4-3 and J is TRBJ2-7; TRBD2 agrees at 7 bases. CDR3 length equals 17 residues. Trimming took 4 bases from V and 5 from J; bases not matched to a gene: 17. Germline-derived CDR1 and CDR2 are LGHNA and YSLEER.

This clone showed up just a few times. The V and J genes are TRBV4-2 and TRBJ1-5; no firm D call. This CDR3 comprises 13 residues. Germline CDR1 is LGHNA and CDR2 is YNFKEQ. Trimming removed 0 bases from V and 9 bases from J, with 9 bases in between. CDR3 residues: CASSQEVARPQHF. The DNA for the CDR3 is TGTGCCAGCAGCCAAGAAGTAGCGCGGCCCCAGCATTTT.

The V gene is TRBV5-1, the J gene TRBJ2-1; D uncertain. CDR3 length: 17 amino acids. The germline V and J ends were trimmed by 4 bases and 0 bases, with 17 bases remaining between them. The V gene's germline CDR1 is SGHRS and CDR2 YFSETQ. CDR3 DNA: TGCGCCAGCAGCCCCGAGCCCCAAATTAGCTCCTACAATGAGCAGTTCTTC. Translation gives CASSPEPQISSYNEQFF. The variable domain in full, completed from reference TRBV5-1 and TRBJ2-1, reads KAGVTQTPRYLIKTRGQQVTLSCSPISGHRSVSWYQQTPGQGLQFLFEYFSETQRNKGNFPGRFSGRQFSNSRSEMNVSTLELGDSALYLCASSPEPQISSYNEQFFGPGTRLTVL.

The chain links TRBV19 to TRBJ1-5, with 7 bases fitting TRBD1. The CDR3 has 15 amino acids. The V and J ends lost 10 bases and 7 bases, in that order; junction bases with no gene match: 16. CDR1 and CDR2 (germline): LNHDA, SQIVND (reference sequence). This CDR3 reads CATTQTGQDVQPQHF. The CDR3 DNA sequence: TGTGCCACGACCCAAACAGGACAGGACGTCCAGCCCCAGCATTTT.

The genes are TRBV4-3 and TRBJ1-2; no definite D call. V lost 4 bases to trimming and J lost 4 bases, with 10 bases between them. Germline assignment: CDR1 LGHNA and CDR2 YSLEER. The CDR3 covers 13 residues. CDR3 protein: CASSPGKGYGYTF. DNA of the CDR3: TGCGCCAGCAGCCCCGGGAAGGGCTATGGCTACACCTTC.

This clone was seen once. The junction does not match germline at one end; this may be a read error. The V call is TRBV27, the J call TRBJ2-1, with D possibly TRBD2 on 6 matching bases. This CDR3 contains 13 residues. CDR1 is MNHEY and CDR2 is SMNVEV in the germline V gene (reference sequence). The CDR3: CASGRDSHNEQFF. The CDR3 DNA is TGTGCCAGCGGGCGGGACTCCCACAATGAGCAGTTCTTC.

The genes are TRBV9 and TRBJ1-2; D call uncertain. CDR3 length: 13 amino acids. Trimming removed 1 base at V and 0 bases at J, with 4 bases between. CDR1 is SGDLS and CDR2 is YYNGEE in the germline V gene. CDR3 coding DNA: TGTGCCAGCAGCGTACCACCTAACTATGGCTACACCTTC. Protein product: CASSVPPNYGYTF.

This rearrangement joins TRBV10-3 to TRBJ2-3, with D tentatively TRBD2 (6 bases). V shed 2 bases and J shed 1 base, with 13 bases lying between them. CDR3 length equals 16 residues. Germline CDR1 reads ENHRY; CDR2 reads SYGVKD. The DNA of the CDR3 is TGTGCCATCAGTGAGCGCCGAGGCGGGGGCACAGATACGCAGTATTTT. This translates into CAISERRGGGTDTQYF.

The chain has TRBV19 and TRBJ2-5, with D unclear. The germline CDR1 and CDR2 sequences are LNHDA and SQIVND (reference sequence). Trimming pared 7 bases from V and 0 bases from J, leaving 15 bases between. The CDR3 covers 15 residues. As DNA, the CDR3 is TGTGCCAGTACCCGGGCGTGGGCGAACCAAGAGACCCAGTACTTC. Protein: CASTRAWANQETQYF.

The CDR3 DNA reads TGCGCCAGCAGCCAAGTCCTTAATCCGGGAGAAGAGACCCAGTACTTC. It codes for CASSQVLNPGEETQYF. The chain joins TRBV4-1 to TRBJ2-5; possibly TRBD2 for D (6 bases). The CDR3 extends over 16 amino acids. V was shortened by 1 base and J by 3 bases, with 15 bases between the two germline ends. Germline assignment: CDR1 MGHRA and CDR2 YSYEKL.

The chain uses TRBV21-1 and TRBJ2-1; TRBD2, the table's D call, lacks a check against the DNA. TRBV21-1 is noted as a pseudogene. This CDR3 contains 20 residues. This CDR3 reads CASSPRTSGRGLMSYNEQFF. The DNA for the CDR3 is TGTGCCAGCAGCCCGCGGACTAGCGGGAGGGGCCTCATGTCTTACAATGAGCAGTTCTTC.

This clone was observed a few times. This chain links TRBV5-4 with TRBJ1-1, with unresolved D. V was clipped by 5 bases and J by 4 bases, with 12 bases between them. Germline V lookup: CDR1 SGHNT, CDR2 YYREEE (reference sequence). The CDR3 contains 13 residues. CDR3 sequence reads: CASRGGRITEAFF. The CDR3 bases are TGTGCCAGCAGGGGAGGGAGAATCACTGAAGCTTTCTTT.

The chain couples TRBV7-8 to TRBJ2-1; D possibly matches TRBD1 or TRBD2 (6 bases each). V lost 5 bases to trimming and J lost 6 bases, with 11 bases between them. The CDR3 totals 13 residues. Germline values: CDR1 SGHVS, CDR2 FQNEAQ. CDR3 loop: CASSLSGANEQFF. Written as DNA, the CDR3 is TGTGCCAGCAGCCTCTCGGGGGCCAATGAGCAGTTCTTC. The whole variable domain, filled in from reference TRBV7-8 and TRBJ2-1, reads GAGVSQSPRYKVAKRGQDVALRCDPISGHVSLFWYQQALGQGPEFLTYFQNEAQLDKSGLPSDRFFAERPEGSVSTLKIQRTQQEDSAVYLCASSLSGANEQFFGPGTRLTVL.